This T cell receptor (beta chain) was captured in a study of cytomegalovirus exposure and HLA in healthy donors. CDR1 is SQVTM and CDR2 is ANQGSEA in the germline V gene. Deletions cut 8 bases from V and 2 bases from J, with 16 bases between. The CDR3 runs 13 residues. Study-wide findings and caveats: Excluded: some indistinguishable V segments such as TRBV6-2 and TRBV6-3. Most subjects' HLA-A and HLA-B alleles were reportedly predicted from TCR beta sequences. Trimming of TCR beta V- and J-genes showed a link, identified in a later analysis, to a missense DCLRE1C variant.

Points on this clone: Its antigen is not identified.

PCR was performed using 60 Vbeta and 13 Jbeta primers. Sequencing used immunoSEQ multiplex PCR; TCRdb keeps in-frame clones, though not all of them. This repertoire shows 100,000 to 150,000 clones, more than 60% found once; its top ten account for roughly 2.1%. The source of this sequence is a woman aged 40 to 50 in good health and CMV-seropositive. The chain carries TRBV29-1 and TRBJ2-7; D might be TRBD2 (6 bases). Sequenced sample: PBMCs. The DNA of the CDR3 is TGCAGCTCGGGCCGGGACTTAACCTACGAGCAGTACTTC. It yields the protein CSSGRDLTYEQYF.